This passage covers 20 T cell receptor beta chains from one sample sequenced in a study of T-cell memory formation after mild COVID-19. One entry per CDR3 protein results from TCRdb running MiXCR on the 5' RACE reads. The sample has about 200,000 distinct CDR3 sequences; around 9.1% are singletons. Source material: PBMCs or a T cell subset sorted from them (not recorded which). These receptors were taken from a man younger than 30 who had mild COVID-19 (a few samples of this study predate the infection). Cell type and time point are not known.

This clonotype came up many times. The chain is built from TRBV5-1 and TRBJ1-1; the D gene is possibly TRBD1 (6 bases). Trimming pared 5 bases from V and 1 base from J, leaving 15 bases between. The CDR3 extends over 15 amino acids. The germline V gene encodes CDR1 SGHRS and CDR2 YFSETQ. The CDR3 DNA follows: TGCGCCAGCAGACTAATGACAGGAACGAACACTGAAGCTTTCTTT. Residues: CASRLMTGTNTEAFF. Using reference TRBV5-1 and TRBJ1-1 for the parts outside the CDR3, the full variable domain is KAGVTQTPRYLIKTRGQQVTLSCSPISGHRSVSWYQQTPGQGLQFLFEYFSETQRNKGNFPGRFSGRQFSNSRSEMNVSTLELGDSALYLCASRLMTGTNTEAFFGQGTRLTVV.

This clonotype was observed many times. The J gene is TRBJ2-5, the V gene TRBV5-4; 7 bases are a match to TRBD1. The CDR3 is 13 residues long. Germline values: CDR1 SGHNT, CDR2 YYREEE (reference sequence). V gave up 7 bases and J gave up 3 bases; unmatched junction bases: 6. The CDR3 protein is CASAPGTEETQYF. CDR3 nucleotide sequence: TGTGCCAGCGCCCCCGGGACAGAAGAGACCCAGTACTTC.

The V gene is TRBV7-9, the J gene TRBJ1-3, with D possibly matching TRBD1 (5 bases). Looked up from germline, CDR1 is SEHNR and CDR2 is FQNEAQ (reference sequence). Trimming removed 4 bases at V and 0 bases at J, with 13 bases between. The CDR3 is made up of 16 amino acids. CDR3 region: CASSSAGQYSGNTIYF. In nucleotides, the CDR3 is TGTGCCAGCAGCTCGGCAGGGCAATACTCTGGAAACACCATATATTTT.

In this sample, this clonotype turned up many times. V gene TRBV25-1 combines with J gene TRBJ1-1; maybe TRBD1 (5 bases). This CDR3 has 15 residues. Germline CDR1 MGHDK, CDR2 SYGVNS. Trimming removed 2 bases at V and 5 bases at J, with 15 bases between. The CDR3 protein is CASSEAGAAGTEAFF. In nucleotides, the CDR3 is TGTGCCAGCAGTGAAGCCGGGGCGGCGGGGACTGAAGCTTTCTTT.

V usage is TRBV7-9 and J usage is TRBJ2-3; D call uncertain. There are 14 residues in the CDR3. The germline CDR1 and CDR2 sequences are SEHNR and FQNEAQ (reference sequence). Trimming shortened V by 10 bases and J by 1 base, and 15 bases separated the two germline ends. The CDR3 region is CATVLDAGTDTQYF. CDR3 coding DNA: TGTGCCACGGTCTTGGACGCGGGCACAGATACGCAGTATTTT.

The DNA of the CDR3 is TGCAGTGCTAGTGTCTTCCGGGGATCGGCAACTAATGAAAAACTGTTTTTT. Its protein is CSASVFRGSATNEKLFF. This chain connects TRBV20-1 to TRBJ1-4; no definite D call. V dropped 3 bases and J dropped 0 bases, with 17 bases sitting between them. Looked up from germline, CDR1 is DFQATT and CDR2 is SNEGSKA (reference sequence). The CDR3 extends over 17 amino acids.

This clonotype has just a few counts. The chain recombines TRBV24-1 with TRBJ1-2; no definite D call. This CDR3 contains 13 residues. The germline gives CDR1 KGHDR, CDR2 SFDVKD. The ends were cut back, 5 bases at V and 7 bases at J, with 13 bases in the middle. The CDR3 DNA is TGTGCCACCAGTGCAACGGGTATCAGTGGCTACACCTTC. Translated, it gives CATSATGISGYTF.

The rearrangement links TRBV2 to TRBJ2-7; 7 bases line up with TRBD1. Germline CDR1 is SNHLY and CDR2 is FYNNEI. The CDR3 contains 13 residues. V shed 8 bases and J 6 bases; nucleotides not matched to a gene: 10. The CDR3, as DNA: TGTGCCAGCGTAAGGGACAGCGGTGGCGAGCAGTACGTC. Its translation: CASVRDSGGEQYV.

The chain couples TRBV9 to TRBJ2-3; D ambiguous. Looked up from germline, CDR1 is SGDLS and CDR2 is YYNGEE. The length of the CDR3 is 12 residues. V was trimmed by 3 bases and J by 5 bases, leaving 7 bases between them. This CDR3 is CASSAMEDTQYF. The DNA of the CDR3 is TGTGCCAGCAGCGCAATGGAAGATACGCAGTATTTT. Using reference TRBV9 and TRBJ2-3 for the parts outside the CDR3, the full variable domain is DSGVTQTPKHLITATGQRVTLRCSPRSGDLSVYWYQQSLDQGLQFLIQYYNGEERAKGNILERFSAQQFPDLHSELNLSSLELGDSALYFCASSAMEDTQYFGPGTRLTVL.

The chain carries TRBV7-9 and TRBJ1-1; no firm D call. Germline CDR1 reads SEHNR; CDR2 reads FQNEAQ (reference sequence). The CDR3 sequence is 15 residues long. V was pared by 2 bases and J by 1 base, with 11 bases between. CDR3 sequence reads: CASSLINARNTEAFF. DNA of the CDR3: TGTGCCAGCAGCTTAATAAATGCCAGGAACACTGAAGCTTTCTTT.

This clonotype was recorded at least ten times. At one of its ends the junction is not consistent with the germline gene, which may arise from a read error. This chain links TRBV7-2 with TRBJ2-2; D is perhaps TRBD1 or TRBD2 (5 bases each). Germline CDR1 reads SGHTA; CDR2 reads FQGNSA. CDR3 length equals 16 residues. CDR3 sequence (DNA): TGTGCCAGCAGCTTAGCATCCGGGACGAAAACCGGGGAGCTGTTTTTT. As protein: CASSLASGTKTGELFF. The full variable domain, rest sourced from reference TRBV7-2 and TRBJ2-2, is GAGVSQSPSNKVTEKGKDVELRCDPISGHTALYWYRQSLGQGLEFLIYFQGNSAPDKSGLPSDRFSAERTGGSVSTLTIQRTQQEDSAVYLCASSLASGTKTGELFFGEGSRLTVL.

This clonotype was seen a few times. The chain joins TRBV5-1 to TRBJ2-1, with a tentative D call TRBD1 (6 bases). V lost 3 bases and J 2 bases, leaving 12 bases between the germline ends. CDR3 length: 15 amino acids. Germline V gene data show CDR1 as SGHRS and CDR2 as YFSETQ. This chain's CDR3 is CASSSQGYPYNEQFF. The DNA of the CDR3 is TGCGCCAGCAGCTCCCAGGGGTACCCCTACAATGAGCAGTTCTTC.

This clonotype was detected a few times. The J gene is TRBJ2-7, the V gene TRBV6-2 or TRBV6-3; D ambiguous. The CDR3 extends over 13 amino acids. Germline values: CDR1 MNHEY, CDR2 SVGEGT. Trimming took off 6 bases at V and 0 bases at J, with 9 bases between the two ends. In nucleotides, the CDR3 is TGTGCCAGCAGGAACCCGCCCTCCTACGAGCAGTACGTC. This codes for CASRNPPSYEQYV.

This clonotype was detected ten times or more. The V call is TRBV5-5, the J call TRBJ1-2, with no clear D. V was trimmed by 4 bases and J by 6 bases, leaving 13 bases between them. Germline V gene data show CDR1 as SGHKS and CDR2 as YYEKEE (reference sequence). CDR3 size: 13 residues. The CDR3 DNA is TGTGCCAGCAGCCGCCGTGGGGTGCATGGCTACACCTTC. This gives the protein CASSRRGVHGYTF.

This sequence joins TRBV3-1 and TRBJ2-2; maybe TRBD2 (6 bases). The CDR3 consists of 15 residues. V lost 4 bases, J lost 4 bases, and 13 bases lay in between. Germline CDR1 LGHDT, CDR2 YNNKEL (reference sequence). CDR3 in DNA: TGTGCCAGCAGCCCCGTCGGGGGTGGCACCGGGGAGCTGTTTTTT. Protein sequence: CASSPVGGGTGELFF.

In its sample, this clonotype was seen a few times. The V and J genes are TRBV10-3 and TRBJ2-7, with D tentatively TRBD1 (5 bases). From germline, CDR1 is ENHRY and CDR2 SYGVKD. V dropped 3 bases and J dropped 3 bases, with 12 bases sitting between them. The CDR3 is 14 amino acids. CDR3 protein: CAISESPGIYEQYF. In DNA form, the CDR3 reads TGTGCCATCAGTGAATCTCCAGGGATCTACGAGCAGTACTTC.

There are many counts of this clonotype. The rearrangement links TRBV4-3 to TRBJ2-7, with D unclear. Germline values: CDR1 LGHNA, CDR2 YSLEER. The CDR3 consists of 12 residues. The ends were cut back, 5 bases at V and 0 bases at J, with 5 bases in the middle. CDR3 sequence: CASSTLSYEQYF. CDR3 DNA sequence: TGCGCCAGCAGCACCCTCTCCTACGAGCAGTACTTC.

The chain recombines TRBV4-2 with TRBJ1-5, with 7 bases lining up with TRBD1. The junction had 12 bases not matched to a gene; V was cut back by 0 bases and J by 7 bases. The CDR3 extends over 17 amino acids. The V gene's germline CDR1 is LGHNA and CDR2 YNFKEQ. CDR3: CASSQDRLGGDGQPQHF. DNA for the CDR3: TGTGCCAGCAGCCAAGATCGATTAGGGGGCGACGGGCAGCCCCAGCATTTT.

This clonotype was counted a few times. CDR3 nucleotides: TGTGCCAGCAGCTTAGTGGGGGGGTACTACAATGAGCAGTTCTTC. The encoded protein is CASSLVGGYYNEQFF. The rearrangement uses TRBV7-2 and TRBJ2-1; 7 nucleotides align to TRBD2. With V trimmed by 1 base and J by 3 bases, 3 bases remained unmatched. The V gene's germline CDR1 is SGHTA and CDR2 FQGNSA. The CDR3 extends over 15 amino acids.

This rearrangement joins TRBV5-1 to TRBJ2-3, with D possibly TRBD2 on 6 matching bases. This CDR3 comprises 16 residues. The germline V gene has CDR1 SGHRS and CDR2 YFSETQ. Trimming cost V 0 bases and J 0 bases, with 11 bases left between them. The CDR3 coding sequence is TGCGCCAGCAGCTTGGAAGCGGGCGGGAGCACAGATACGCAGTATTTT. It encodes CASSLEAGGSTDTQYF.